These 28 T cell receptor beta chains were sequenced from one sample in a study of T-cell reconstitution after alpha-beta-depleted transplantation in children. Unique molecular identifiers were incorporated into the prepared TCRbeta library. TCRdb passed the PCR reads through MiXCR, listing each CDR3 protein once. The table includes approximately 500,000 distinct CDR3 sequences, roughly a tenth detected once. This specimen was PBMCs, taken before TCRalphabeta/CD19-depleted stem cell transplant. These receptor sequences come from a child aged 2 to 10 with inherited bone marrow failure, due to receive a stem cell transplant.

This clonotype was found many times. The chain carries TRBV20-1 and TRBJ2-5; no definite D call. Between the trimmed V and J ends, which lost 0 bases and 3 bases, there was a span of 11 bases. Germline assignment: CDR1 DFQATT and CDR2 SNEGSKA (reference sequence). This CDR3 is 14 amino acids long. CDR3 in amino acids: CSARDLGRKETQYF. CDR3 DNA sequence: TGCAGTGCTAGAGATCTTGGCAGAAAAGAGACCCAGTACTTC.

CDR3 in amino acids: CASSQVASGDASSPYEQYF. CDR3 coding DNA: TGTGCCAGCAGCCAAGTTGCTAGCGGTGACGCATCTAGCCCCTACGAGCAGTACTTC. V usage is TRBV4-2 and J usage is TRBJ2-7, with TRBD2 matching over 7 bases. CDR1 and CDR2 from the germline V gene are LGHNA and YNFKEQ. The V segment lost 1 base and the J segment 2 bases; nucleotides outside the gene matches: 17. The CDR3 length is 19 residues.

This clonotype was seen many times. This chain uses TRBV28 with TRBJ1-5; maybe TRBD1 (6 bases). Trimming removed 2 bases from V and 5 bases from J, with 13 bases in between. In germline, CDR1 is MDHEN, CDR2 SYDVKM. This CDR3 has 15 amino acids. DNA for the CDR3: TGTGCCAGCAGTTTAGGGACACTATCTCATCAGCCCCAGCATTTT. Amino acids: CASSLGTLSHQPQHF.

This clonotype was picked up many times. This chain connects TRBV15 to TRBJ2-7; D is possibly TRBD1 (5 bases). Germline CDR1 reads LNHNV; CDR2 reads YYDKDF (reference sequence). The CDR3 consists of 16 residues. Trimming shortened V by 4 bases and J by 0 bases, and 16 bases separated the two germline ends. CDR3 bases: TGTGCCACCAGCAAAAAAAGGGGCCCTAGCTCCTACGAGCAGTACTTC. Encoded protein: CATSKKRGPSSYEQYF.

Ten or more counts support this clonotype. The CDR3 bases are TGCAGTGCTCCGAAACATGATTCCTACGAGCAGTACTTC. Amino acids: CSAPKHDSYEQYF. The rearrangement links TRBV20-1 to TRBJ2-7; D is unclear. Germline V gene lookup returns CDR1 DFQATT and CDR2 SNEGSKA (reference sequence). V was shortened by 5 bases and J by 1 base, with 12 bases between the two germline ends. The CDR3 consists of 13 residues.

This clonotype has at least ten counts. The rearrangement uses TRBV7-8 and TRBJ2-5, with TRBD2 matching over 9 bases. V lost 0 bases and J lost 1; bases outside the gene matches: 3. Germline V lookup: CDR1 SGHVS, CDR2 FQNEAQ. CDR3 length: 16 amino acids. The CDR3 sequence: CASSLASSGTQETQYF. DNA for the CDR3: TGTGCCAGCAGCTTAGCGTCTAGCGGGACCCAAGAGACCCAGTACTTC.

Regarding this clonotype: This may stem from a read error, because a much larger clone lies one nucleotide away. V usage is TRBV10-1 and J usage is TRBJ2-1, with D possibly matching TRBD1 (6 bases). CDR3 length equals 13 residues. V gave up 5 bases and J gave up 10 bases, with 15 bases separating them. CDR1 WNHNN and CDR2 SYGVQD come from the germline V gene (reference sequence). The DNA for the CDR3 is TGCGCCAGCAGTAGGGGTTGGGGGCGGGAGCAGTTCTTC. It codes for CASSRGWGREQFF.

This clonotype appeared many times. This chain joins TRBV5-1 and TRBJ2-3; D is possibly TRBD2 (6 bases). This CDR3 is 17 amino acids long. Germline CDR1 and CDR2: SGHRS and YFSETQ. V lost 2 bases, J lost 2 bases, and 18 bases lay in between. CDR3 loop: CASSFISPGLNTDTQYF. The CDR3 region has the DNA TGCGCCAGCAGCTTCATCTCACCGGGACTTAACACAGATACGCAGTATTTT.

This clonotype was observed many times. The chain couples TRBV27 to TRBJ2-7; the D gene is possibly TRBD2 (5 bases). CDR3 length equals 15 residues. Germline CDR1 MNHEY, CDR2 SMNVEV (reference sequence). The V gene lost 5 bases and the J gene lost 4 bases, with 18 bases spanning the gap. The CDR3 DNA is TGTGCCAGCAGTCCCCGGGAAGGGCGGTTTTACGAGCAGTACTTC. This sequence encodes CASSPREGRFYEQYF.

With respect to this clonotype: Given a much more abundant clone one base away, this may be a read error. The CDR3 protein is CASRLDLLVISGLKVHEQYF. The CDR3 bases are TGTGCCAGCCGCTTAGATCTTTTGGTCATTTCGGGTCTAAAGGTACACGAGCAGTACTTC. The chain joins TRBV11-2 to TRBJ2-7; D is uncertain. This CDR3 is 20 amino acids long. Germline CDR1 and CDR2: SGHAT and FQNNGV.

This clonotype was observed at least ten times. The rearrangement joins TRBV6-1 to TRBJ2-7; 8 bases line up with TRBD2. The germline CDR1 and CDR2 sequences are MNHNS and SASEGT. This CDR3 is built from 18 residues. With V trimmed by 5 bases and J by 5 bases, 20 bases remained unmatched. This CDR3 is CASSIWGLVGSLLNEQYF. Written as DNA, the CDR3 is TGTGCCAGCAGTATATGGGGACTAGTGGGATCTCTACTCAACGAGCAGTACTTC.

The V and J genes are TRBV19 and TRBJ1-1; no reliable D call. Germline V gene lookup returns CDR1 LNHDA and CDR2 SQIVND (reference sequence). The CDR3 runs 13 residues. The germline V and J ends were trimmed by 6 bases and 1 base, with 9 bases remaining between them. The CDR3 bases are TGTGCCAGTAGCTCGAACGAGAACACTGAAGCTTTCTTT. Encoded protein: CASSSNENTEAFF.

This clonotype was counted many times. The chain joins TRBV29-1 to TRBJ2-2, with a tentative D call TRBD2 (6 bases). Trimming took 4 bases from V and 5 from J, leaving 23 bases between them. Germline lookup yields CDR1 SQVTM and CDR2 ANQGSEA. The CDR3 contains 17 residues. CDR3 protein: CSVAPLRGEGWTGELFF. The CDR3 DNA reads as TGCAGCGTTGCCCCATTGCGGGGAGAGGGCTGGACCGGGGAGCTGTTTTTT.

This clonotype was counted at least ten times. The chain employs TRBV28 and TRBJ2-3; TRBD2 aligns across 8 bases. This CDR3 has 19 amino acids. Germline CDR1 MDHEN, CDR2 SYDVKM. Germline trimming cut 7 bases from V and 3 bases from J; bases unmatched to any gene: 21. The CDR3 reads CASNGMGGRMIGETDTQYF. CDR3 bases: TGTGCCAGCAACGGAATGGGCGGGAGGATGATCGGGGAAACAGATACGCAGTATTTT.

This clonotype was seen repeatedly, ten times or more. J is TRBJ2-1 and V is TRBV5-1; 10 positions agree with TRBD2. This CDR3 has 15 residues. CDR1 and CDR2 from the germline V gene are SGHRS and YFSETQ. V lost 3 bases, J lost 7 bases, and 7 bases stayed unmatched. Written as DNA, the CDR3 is TGCGCCAGCAGCTACCTAGCGGGAGCAGGAAATGAGCAGTTCTTC. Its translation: CASSYLAGAGNEQFF.

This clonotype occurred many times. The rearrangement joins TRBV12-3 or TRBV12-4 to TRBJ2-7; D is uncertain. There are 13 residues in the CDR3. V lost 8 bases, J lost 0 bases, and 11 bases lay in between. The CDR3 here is CASALPVSYEQYF. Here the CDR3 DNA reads TGTGCCAGCGCCTTACCCGTCTCCTACGAGCAGTACTTC.

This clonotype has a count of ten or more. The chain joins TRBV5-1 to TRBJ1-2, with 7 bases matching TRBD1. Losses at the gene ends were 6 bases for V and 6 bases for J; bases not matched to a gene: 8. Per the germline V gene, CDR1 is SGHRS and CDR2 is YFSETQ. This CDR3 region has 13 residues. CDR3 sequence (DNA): TGCGCCAGCACGGGACAGTCCGCTAATGGCTACACCTTC. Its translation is CASTGQSANGYTF.

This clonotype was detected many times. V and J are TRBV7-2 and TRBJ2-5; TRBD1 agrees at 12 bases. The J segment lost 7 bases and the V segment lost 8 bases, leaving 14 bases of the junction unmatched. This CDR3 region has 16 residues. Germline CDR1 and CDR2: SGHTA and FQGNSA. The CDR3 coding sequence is TGTGCCAGCGCTCCGGGACAGGGGGCGCTTAGTGGGACCCAGTACTTC. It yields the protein CASAPGQGALSGTQYF.

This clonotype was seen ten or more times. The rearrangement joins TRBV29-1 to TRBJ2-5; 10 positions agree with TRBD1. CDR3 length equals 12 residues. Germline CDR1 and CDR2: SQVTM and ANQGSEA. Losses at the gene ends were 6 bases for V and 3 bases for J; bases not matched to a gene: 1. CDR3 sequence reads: CSVGTGEETQYF. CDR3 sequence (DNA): TGCAGCGTCGGGACAGGGGAAGAGACCCAGTACTTC. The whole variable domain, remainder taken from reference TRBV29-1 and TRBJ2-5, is SAVISQKPSRDICQRGTSLTIQCQVDSQVTMMFWYRQQPGQSLTLIATANQGSEATYESGFVIDKFPISRPNLTFSTLTVSNMSPEDSSIYLCSVGTGEETQYFGPGTRLLVL.

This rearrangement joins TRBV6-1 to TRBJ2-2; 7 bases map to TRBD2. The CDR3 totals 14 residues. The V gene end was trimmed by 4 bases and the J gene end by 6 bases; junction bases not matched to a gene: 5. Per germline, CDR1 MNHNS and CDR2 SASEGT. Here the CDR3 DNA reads TGTGCCAGCAGTGTGGCGGGAGCGCCCGGGGAGCTGTTTTTT. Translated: CASSVAGAPGELFF.

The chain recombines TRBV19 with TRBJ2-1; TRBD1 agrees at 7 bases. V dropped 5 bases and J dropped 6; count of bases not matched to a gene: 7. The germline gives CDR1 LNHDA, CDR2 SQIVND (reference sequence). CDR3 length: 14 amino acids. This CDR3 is CASSPGTEVNEQFF. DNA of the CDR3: TGTGCCAGTAGTCCTGGGACAGAGGTCAATGAGCAGTTCTTC.

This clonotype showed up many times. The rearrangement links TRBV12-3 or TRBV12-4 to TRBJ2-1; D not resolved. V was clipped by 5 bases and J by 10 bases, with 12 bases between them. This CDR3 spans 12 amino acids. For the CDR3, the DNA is TGTGCCAGCAGTCTAATGGCTGCCGAGCAGTTCTTC. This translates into CASSLMAAEQFF.

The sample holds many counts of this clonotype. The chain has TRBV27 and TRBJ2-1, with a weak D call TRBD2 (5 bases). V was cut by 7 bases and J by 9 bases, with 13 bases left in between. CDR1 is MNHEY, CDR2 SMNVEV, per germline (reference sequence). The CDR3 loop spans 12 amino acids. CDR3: CASTGLTLEQFF. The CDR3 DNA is TGTGCCAGCACCGGACTCACGCTTGAGCAGTTCTTC.

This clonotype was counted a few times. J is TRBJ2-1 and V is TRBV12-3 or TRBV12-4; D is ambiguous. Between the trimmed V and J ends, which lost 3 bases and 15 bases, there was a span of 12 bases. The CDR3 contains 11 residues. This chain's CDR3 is CASSLADLAFF. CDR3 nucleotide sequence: TGTGCCAGCAGTTTGGCGGACCTGGCGTTCTTC.

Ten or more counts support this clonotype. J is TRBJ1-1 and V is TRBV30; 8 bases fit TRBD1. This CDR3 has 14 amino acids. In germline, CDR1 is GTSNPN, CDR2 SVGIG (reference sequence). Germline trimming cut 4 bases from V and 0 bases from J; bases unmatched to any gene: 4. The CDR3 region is CAWNPGQVNTEAFF. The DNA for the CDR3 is TGTGCCTGGAACCCGGGACAGGTGAACACTGAAGCTTTCTTT.

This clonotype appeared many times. The CDR3 sequence is CASSLHPARSGETQYF. The CDR3 DNA is TGTGCCAGCAGCTTACATCCGGCTAGAAGTGGGGAGACCCAGTACTTC. The V and J genes are TRBV11-2 and TRBJ2-5, with D hard to call. Germline V gene lookup returns CDR1 SGHAT and CDR2 FQNNGV. V was cut by 2 bases and J by 5 bases, with 18 bases left in between. The CDR3 covers 16 residues.

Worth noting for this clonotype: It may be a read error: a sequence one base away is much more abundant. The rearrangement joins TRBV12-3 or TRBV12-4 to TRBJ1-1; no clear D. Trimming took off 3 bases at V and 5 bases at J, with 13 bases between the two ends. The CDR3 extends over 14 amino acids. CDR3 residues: CASSFFQAATEAFF. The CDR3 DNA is TGTGCCAGCAGTTTCTTTCAGGCGGCGACTGAAGCTTTCTTT.

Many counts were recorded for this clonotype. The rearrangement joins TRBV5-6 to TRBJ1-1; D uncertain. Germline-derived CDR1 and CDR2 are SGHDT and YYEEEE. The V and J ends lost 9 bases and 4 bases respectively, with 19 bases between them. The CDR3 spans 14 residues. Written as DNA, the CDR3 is TGTGCCACAACAATCAGGAACGACGCCACTGAAGCTTTCTTT. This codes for CATTIRNDATEAFF.